One sample yielded the 29 T cell receptor beta chains listed below, sequenced in a study of blood T cell repertoires in COVID-19. Sequencing was performed with immunoSEQ multiplex PCR; in TCRdb, only in-frame clones are kept and a portion is missing. Among about 200,000 clones listed, 70% to 85% were seen once. What was sequenced was peripheral blood. These receptors all come from a human donor with acute or convalescent COVID-19. The donor label of this sample is uncertain.

This clone was picked up a small number of times. The sample has other DNA sequences that encode this CDR3 too. The genes are TRBV7-9 and TRBJ2-5; 9 bases agree with TRBD2. With V trimmed by 3 bases and J by 4 bases, 0 bases remained unmatched. CDR1 and CDR2 from the germline V gene are SEHNR and FQNEAQ (reference sequence). The CDR3 consists of 13 residues. The CDR3 protein is CASSFSGRETQYF. The DNA of the CDR3 is TGTGCCAGCAGCTTTAGCGGGAGAGAGACCCAGTACTTC.

V gene TRBV7-3 combines with J gene TRBJ2-1; no clear D. CDR1 is SGHTA, CDR2 FQGTGA, per germline. This CDR3 region has 13 residues. V lost 3 bases and J lost 1, with 4 bases in between. The CDR3 here is CASSLSSYNEQFF. The CDR3 DNA reads TGTGCCAGCAGCTTGTCTTCCTACAATGAGCAGTTCTTC.

Worth noting for this clone: Other nucleotide sequences in the sample specify the same CDR3. The chain is built from TRBV29-1 and TRBJ1-5; D is perhaps TRBD1 (6 bases). Germline V CDR1 and CDR2: SQVTM, ANQGSEA. The CDR3 covers 14 residues. V was shortened by 4 bases and J by 3 bases, with 13 bases between the two germline ends. The DNA of the CDR3 is TGCAGCGTTGCGCAGGGGCAGCTCAATCAGCCCCAGCATTTT. Translated: CSVAQGQLNQPQHF.

At least ten counts were recorded for this clone. The chain joins TRBV27 to TRBJ1-5, with D perhaps matching TRBD1 (5 bases). Trimming removed 6 bases at V and 2 bases at J, with 8 bases between. CDR1 is MNHEY, CDR2 SMNVEV, per germline (reference sequence). This CDR3 comprises 13 residues. CDR3 region: CASSREGNQPQHF. CDR3 nucleotides: TGTGCCAGCAGCAGGGAGGGCAATCAGCCCCAGCATTTT.

The rearrangement links TRBV30 to TRBJ2-7; 7 positions match TRBD2. Trimming took 8 bases from V and 4 from J; bases not matched to a gene: 5. The CDR3 loop spans 11 amino acids. Germline values: CDR1 GTSNPN, CDR2 SVGIG (reference sequence). CDR3 amino acids: CAATGGYEQYF. The CDR3 bases are TGTGCCGCGACCGGGGGGTACGAGCAGTACTTC.

The chain combines TRBV7-8 with TRBJ1-1; D remains ambiguous. There are 15 residues in the CDR3. Trimming removed 4 bases at V and 1 base at J, with 13 bases between. In germline, CDR1 is SGHVS, CDR2 FQNEAQ. CDR3 DNA sequence: TGTGCCAGCAGCTCTCGGGAGGCGGCGAACACTGAAGCTTTCTTT. Encoded protein: CASSSREAANTEAFF.

The rearrangement uses TRBV15 and TRBJ2-2; TRBD1 matches 8 bases. Looked up from germline, CDR1 is LNHNV and CDR2 is YYDKDF (reference sequence). This CDR3 comprises 15 residues. The trim removed 1 base at V and 6 bases at J, leaving 4 bases unmatched. The CDR3 sequence is CATSRVAGGPGELFF. Here the CDR3 DNA reads TGTGCCACCAGCAGAGTGGCAGGGGGCCCCGGGGAGCTGTTTTTT.

This chain connects TRBV3-1 (or the pseudogene TRBV3-2) to TRBJ2-2; no definite D call. CDR1 and CDR2 (germline): LGHDT, YNNKEL (reference sequence). The CDR3 is 14 amino acids. V gave up 3 bases and J gave up 6 bases, with 11 bases separating them. CDR3: CASSQSESAGELFF. CDR3 nucleotide sequence: TGTGCCAGCAGCCAGTCGGAGTCAGCCGGGGAGCTGTTTTTT.

V gene TRBV5-1 combines with J gene TRBJ1-1, with D possibly being TRBD1 (6 bases). V was trimmed by 1 base and J by 1 base, leaving 8 bases between them. The CDR3 spans 14 residues. CDR1 is SGHRS, CDR2 YFSETQ, per germline. The CDR3 sequence is CASSLQGTNTEAFF. CDR3 DNA sequence: TGCGCCAGCAGCTTGCAGGGGACGAACACTGAAGCTTTCTTT.

This chain uses TRBV28 with TRBJ1-2; no definite D call. The CDR3 runs to 12 residues. Germline V gene lookup returns CDR1 MDHEN and CDR2 SYDVKM. The germline V and J ends were trimmed by 3 bases and 8 bases, with 10 bases remaining between them. The CDR3 DNA reads as TGTGCCAGCAGTTTCCCCGGGAGGGGCTACACCTTC. This codes for CASSFPGRGYTF.

V gene TRBV19 combines with J gene TRBJ1-4; D gene ambiguous. Germline-derived CDR1 and CDR2 are LNHDA and SQIVND (reference sequence). V was clipped by 7 bases and J by 2 bases, with 11 bases between them. CDR3 length: 14 residues. The CDR3 region has the DNA TGTGCCAGTACCCCGGGTCTGACTAATGAAAAACTGTTTTTT. As protein: CASTPGLTNEKLFF.

The chain couples TRBV6-4 to TRBJ1-1; TRBD1 matches at 8 bases. Germline loops: CDR1 MRHNA, CDR2 SNTAGT. This CDR3 comprises 15 residues. The junction had 3 bases not matched to a gene; V was cut back by 2 bases and J by 1 base. CDR3 in amino acids: CASSDGTGGNTEAFF. The CDR3 nucleotides are TGTGCCAGCAGTGACGGCACAGGGGGGAACACTGAAGCTTTCTTT.

The V and J genes are TRBV11-2 and TRBJ1-4, with 9 bases that match TRBD1. V lost 1 base and J lost 3; bases outside the gene matches: 0. CDR1 is SGHAT and CDR2 is FQNNGV in the germline V gene. The CDR3 is made up of 15 amino acids. The CDR3 region is CASSLGTGANEKLFF. The CDR3 nucleotides are TGTGCCAGCAGCTTAGGGACAGGGGCTAATGAAAAACTGTTTTTT.

The chain couples TRBV6-4 to TRBJ2-3, with D perhaps TRBD2 (6 bases). Trimming stripped 4 bases from V and 1 base from J, with 12 bases between. From germline, CDR1 is MRHNA and CDR2 SNTAGT. This CDR3 is 15 amino acids long. CDR3 in DNA: TGTGCCAGCAGTGTAGAATCGGGGGGCACAGATACGCAGTATTTT. Protein product: CASSVESGGTDTQYF.

The chain recombines TRBV19 with TRBJ1-5; no clear D gene. CDR1 is LNHDA and CDR2 is SQIVND in the germline V gene (reference sequence). The CDR3 runs 15 residues. Between the trimmed V and J ends, which lost 5 bases and 0 bases, there was a span of 11 bases. This chain's CDR3 is CASSVQDVSNQPQHF. CDR3 sequence (DNA): TGTGCCAGTAGTGTCCAGGATGTTAGCAATCAGCCCCAGCATTTT. Together with reference TRBV19 and TRBJ1-5, the CDR3 gives the full variable domain: DGGITQSPKYLFRKEGQNVTLSCEQNLNHDAMYWYRQDPGQGLRLIYYSQIVNDFQKGDIAEGYSVSREKKESFPLTVTSAQKNPTAFYLCASSVQDVSNQPQHFGDGTRLSIL.

The chain recombines TRBV27 with TRBJ2-1; TRBD2 agrees at 9 bases. The CDR3 covers 15 residues. Germline V lookup: CDR1 MNHEY, CDR2 SMNVEV (reference sequence). J lost 3 bases, V lost 4 bases, and 4 bases had no gene match. The CDR3 region has the DNA TGTGCCAGCAGTTGGAGTAGCGGGAGCTACAATGAGCAGTTCTTC. Protein: CASSWSSGSYNEQFF.

This clone was picked up one time. In nucleotides, the CDR3 is TGTGCCAGCAGCCAAGGACGGGAATATGACTATGGCTACACCTTC. This gives the protein CASSQGREYDYGYTF. The V gene is TRBV4-2, the J gene TRBJ1-2; D unclear. CDR1 is LGHNA and CDR2 is YNFKEQ in the germline V gene. Trimming cost V 1 base and J 3 bases, with 12 bases left between them. This CDR3 has 15 residues.

The chain joins TRBV4-1 to TRBJ2-2; 12 bases are shared with TRBD2. Germline assignment: CDR1 MGHRA and CDR2 YSYEKL. The J segment lost 5 bases and the V segment lost 0 bases, leaving 10 bases of the junction unmatched. The CDR3 loop spans 19 amino acids. The CDR3 DNA reads TGCGCCAGCAGCCAAGAGCCCCGACGACTAGCGGGAGTTACCGGGGAGCTGTTTTTT. This translates into CASSQEPRRLAGVTGELFF.

The V and J genes are TRBV19 and TRBJ1-5; the D gene is possibly TRBD1 (5 bases). V was shortened by 8 bases and J by 6 bases, with 17 bases between the two germline ends. CDR3 length: 14 amino acids. Germline V gene lookup returns CDR1 LNHDA and CDR2 SQIVND (reference sequence). The CDR3 sequence is CASAPGGMGQPQHF. The CDR3 DNA sequence: TGTGCCAGTGCCCCTGGGGGGATGGGTCAGCCCCAGCATTTT.

The chain uses TRBV19 and TRBJ1-4; no firm D call. CDR3 length equals 14 residues. Germline V CDR1 and CDR2: LNHDA, SQIVND (reference sequence). Trimming cost V 5 bases and J 7 bases, with 14 bases left between them. The CDR3 is CASSAGGLGEKLFF. The DNA for the CDR3 is TGTGCCAGTAGTGCCGGAGGGCTGGGTGAAAAACTGTTTTTT. The whole variable domain, filled in from reference TRBV19 and TRBJ1-4, reads DGGITQSPKYLFRKEGQNVTLSCEQNLNHDAMYWYRQDPGQGLRLIYYSQIVNDFQKGDIAEGYSVSREKKESFPLTVTSAQKNPTAFYLCASSAGGLGEKLFFGSGTQLSVL.

The chain is built from TRBV20-1 and TRBJ1-4, with D tentatively TRBD1 (6 bases). CDR1 DFQATT and CDR2 SNEGSKA come from the germline V gene (reference sequence). This CDR3 region has 14 residues. V dropped 3 bases and J dropped 3 bases, with 11 bases sitting between them. The chain's CDR3 is CSASGGIPNEKLFF. As DNA, the CDR3 is TGCAGTGCTAGTGGGGGCATCCCTAATGAAAAACTGTTTTTT.

The chain has TRBV19 and TRBJ1-3; D is unresolved. CDR1 LNHDA and CDR2 SQIVND come from the germline V gene (reference sequence). Trimming took off 2 bases at V and 4 bases at J, with 15 bases between the two ends. This CDR3 has 16 residues. The CDR3 DNA reads TGTGCCAGTAGTATATTCCCCTGGGCAGCCGGAAACACCATATATTTT. Its translation is CASSIFPWAAGNTIYF.

The rearrangement uses TRBV12-3 or TRBV12-4 and TRBJ1-5, with a possible D match to TRBD1 (5 bases). The V end lost 8 bases, the J end lost 9 bases, and 14 bases lay between the germline ends. The CDR3 is 12 residues long. The CDR3 coding sequence is TGTGCCAGCTACTCAGGGTCTGCGCCCCAGCATTTT. Amino acid sequence: CASYSGSAPQHF.

This sequence joins TRBV27 and TRBJ2-6, with 12 bases matching TRBD2. Losses at the gene ends were 1 base for V and 4 bases for J; bases not matched to a gene: 8. The CDR3 sequence is 19 residues long. Germline CDR1 is MNHEY and CDR2 is SMNVEV (reference sequence). As DNA, the CDR3 is TGTGCCAGCAGTTTATATTCGACTAGCGGGAGATCAGGGGCCAACGTCCTGACTTTC. Translated: CASSLYSTSGRSGANVLTF.

J is TRBJ2-7 and V is TRBV18; TRBD2 matches at 8 bases. Trimming took 6 bases from V and 5 from J; bases not matched to a gene: 9. Germline V lookup: CDR1 KGHSH, CDR2 LQKENI. The CDR3 length is 14 residues. CDR3 nucleotides: TGTGCCAGCTCCCGCGGGGGGTCAAATAACGAGCAGTACTTC. Protein product: CASSRGGSNNEQYF.

Worth noting for this clone: The same CDR3 is also encoded by other DNA sequences in this sample. The rearrangement uses TRBV28 and TRBJ1-5; D is perhaps TRBD1 (6 bases). Deletions cut 3 bases from V and 4 bases from J, with 10 bases between. CDR1 is MDHEN, CDR2 SYDVKM, per germline. The CDR3 runs to 14 residues. Here the CDR3 reads CASSLIQGNQPQHF. CDR3 DNA: TGTGCCAGCAGTTTGATTCAGGGGAATCAGCCCCAGCATTTT.

The chain employs TRBV5-1 and TRBJ1-4, with TRBD1 identical over 10 bases. Germline V CDR1 and CDR2: SGHRS, YFSETQ. The V segment lost 2 bases and the J segment 8 bases; nucleotides outside the gene matches: 3. The CDR3 has 14 residues. Written as DNA, the CDR3 is TGCGCCAGCAGCTTCGGGACAGGGGACGAAAAACTGTTTTTT. The encoded protein is CASSFGTGDEKLFF.

This clone came up once. J is TRBJ1-1 and V is TRBV5-1; maybe TRBD1 (5 bases). Trimming took off 5 bases at V and 2 bases at J, with 13 bases between the two ends. Germline assignment: CDR1 SGHRS and CDR2 YFSETQ. The CDR3 runs 14 residues. The CDR3 DNA reads TGCGCCAGCAGATTAACAGGTCCCAACACTGAAGCTTTCTTT. It translates to CASRLTGPNTEAFF.

Only one count was recorded for this clone. The V call is TRBV28, the J call TRBJ1-6, with D possibly TRBD1 on 6 matching bases. V lost 2 bases and J lost 7, with 15 bases in between. Germline V CDR1 and CDR2: MDHEN, SYDVKM. The CDR3 is 16 residues long. The CDR3 coding sequence is TGTGCCAGCAGTTTACCCCGACAGGCCGGGAATTCACCCCTCCACTTT. Residues: CASSLPRQAGNSPLHF. Supplemented by reference TRBV28 and TRBJ1-6, the full variable domain reads DVKVTQSSRYLVKRTGEKVFLECVQDMDHENMFWYRQDPGLGLRLIYFSYDVKMKEKGDIPEGYSVSREKKERFSLILESASTNQTSMYLCASSLPRQAGNSPLHFGNGTRLTVT.